These 25 T cell receptor beta chains were sequenced from one sample in a study of blood T cells in healthy people across ages (dated by TCRdb to 2013 to 2016). Library method: 5' RACE. Sequencer: Illumina HiSeq 2500. A second PCR of 7 to 11 cycles was performed with a sample-barcoded 5' primer and a J-beta primer mix. The public sequencing data were trimmed at Q25 with fastp and processed into clonotypes with MiXCR by TCRdb, which kept only in-frame beta chains. Entries that share a CDR3 protein sequence are merged under the most common genes and DNA. This sample has just over 800,000 distinct CDR3 sequences in its table, and around 68% of those were observed once. Roughly 25% of the sample lies in the top ten. Source material: blood. The source is a man aged 25-45 years in good health.

This chain links TRBV7-3 with TRBJ2-3, with TRBD2 matching 9 bases. The CDR3 is made up of 16 amino acids. V lost 4 bases and J lost 4; bases outside the gene matches: 9. Per germline, CDR1 SGHTA and CDR2 FQGTGA. The CDR3: CASSSNVGGGADTQYF. CDR3 sequence (DNA): TGTGCCAGCAGCTCCAACGTTGGCGGGGGGGCAGATACGCAGTATTTT.

This clonotype was counted a few times. The chain recombines TRBV29-1 with TRBJ1-1, with no clear D. Trimming left V 1 base short and J 4 bases short, with 19 bases between. Germline V gene lookup returns CDR1 SQVTM and CDR2 ANQGSEA. This CDR3 comprises 16 residues. CDR3 sequence: CSVEVSSAARFTEAFF. The CDR3 nucleotides are TGCAGCGTTGAAGTCTCTTCCGCTGCGAGGTTCACTGAAGCTTTCTTT. Full variable domain (remainder filled in from reference TRBV29-1 and TRBJ1-1): SAVISQKPSRDICQRGTSLTIQCQVDSQVTMMFWYRQQPGQSLTLIATANQGSEATYESGFVIDKFPISRPNLTFSTLTVSNMSPEDSSIYLCSVEVSSAARFTEAFFGQGTRLTVV.

This chain links TRBV10-3 with TRBJ1-4; 7 bases match TRBD1. Germline-derived CDR1 and CDR2 are ENHRY and SYGVKD. CDR3 length: 13 amino acids. V lost 6 bases, J lost 8 bases, and 6 bases stayed unmatched. CDR3 bases: TGTGCCATCAGGAAGGGGGACAGAGAAAAACTGTTTTTT. This sequence encodes CAIRKGDREKLFF.

The table lists this clonotype with a few counts. This chain connects TRBV11-1 to TRBJ2-1; weak D call: TRBD2 (6 bases). Between the trimmed V and J ends, which lost 1 base and 0 bases, there was a span of 13 bases. The CDR3 contains 17 residues. From germline, CDR1 is SGHAT and CDR2 FQDESV (reference sequence). CDR3 region: CASSLGGGASSYNEQFF. In DNA, the CDR3 is TGTGCCAGCAGCTTAGGTGGCGGGGCGAGCTCCTACAATGAGCAGTTCTTC.

The chain links TRBV4-3 to TRBJ2-5; possibly TRBD2 for D (5 bases). Per germline, CDR1 LGHNA and CDR2 YSLEER. The CDR3 contains 15 residues. V was cut by 1 base and J by 4 bases, with 13 bases left in between. The CDR3 is CASSQVYREGETQYF. CDR3 DNA: TGCGCCAGCAGCCAAGTTTATCGCGAGGGAGAGACCCAGTACTTC.

The rearrangement joins TRBV7-2 to TRBJ2-5, with D perhaps TRBD2 (5 bases). The V gene's germline CDR1 is SGHTA and CDR2 FQGNSA. The CDR3 is 16 residues long. V dropped 5 bases and J dropped 1 base, with 17 bases sitting between them. The CDR3 loop reads CASSPPNGLLQETQYF. In nucleotides, the CDR3 is TGTGCCAGCAGCCCGCCCAACGGACTCCTCCAAGAGACCCAGTACTTC.

This rearrangement joins TRBV14 to TRBJ2-5, with 8 bases that match TRBD1. Matching the DNA end better, TRBJ2-7 makes the J call doubtful. This CDR3 region has 14 residues. The germline V gene has CDR1 SGHDN and CDR2 FVKESK. CDR3 nucleotide sequence: TGTGCCAGCCGACCGATGGACAGGGCCTACGAGCAGTACTTC. It is translated as CASRPMDRAYEQYF.

The chain is built from TRBV5-6 and TRBJ1-2; D is undetermined. Trimming took off 4 bases at V and 8 bases at J, with 15 bases between the two ends. The CDR3 extends over 13 amino acids. Germline V gene sequence: CDR1 SGHDT, CDR2 YYEEEE. CDR3 protein: CASSAGSSRGYTF. CDR3 bases: TGTGCCAGCAGCGCCGGGAGTTCAAGGGGCTACACCTTC. Together with reference TRBV5-6 and TRBJ1-2, the CDR3 gives the full variable domain: DAGVTQSPTHLIKTRGQQVTLRCSPKSGHDTVSWYQQALGQGPQFIFQYYEEEERQRGNFPDRFSGHQFPNYSSELNVNALLLGDSALYLCASSAGSSRGYTFGSGTRLTVV.

The CDR3 nucleotides read TGTGCCAGCAGTTACTCGATGTCCGCCCTGGGAGGTGGCTACACCTTC. Residues: CASSYSMSALGGGYTF. This chain connects TRBV6-5 to TRBJ1-2; D call uncertain. This CDR3 region has 16 residues. Germline V gives CDR1 MNHEY, CDR2 SVGAGI. Trimming stripped 0 bases from V and 7 bases from J, with 18 bases between.

The chain employs TRBV7-8 and TRBJ2-3, with 8 bases matching TRBD1. Germline trimming cut 5 bases from V and 4 bases from J; bases unmatched to any gene: 8. CDR3 size: 15 residues. CDR1 is SGHVS, CDR2 FQNEAQ, per germline. The CDR3 DNA sequence: TGTGCCAGCAGCCCAACAGGGGGACCAGCAGATACGCAGTATTTT. This gives the protein CASSPTGGPADTQYF.

V and J are TRBV7-2 and TRBJ1-2; 7 bases agree with TRBD1. CDR1 SGHTA and CDR2 FQGNSA come from the germline V gene. The CDR3 extends over 13 amino acids. The junction had 3 bases not matched to a gene; V was cut back by 5 bases and J by 3 bases. This CDR3 is CASSKGQYYGYTF. Here the CDR3 DNA reads TGTGCCAGCAGCAAGGGACAGTACTATGGCTACACCTTC. The whole variable domain, filled in from reference TRBV7-2 and TRBJ1-2, reads GAGVSQSPSNKVTEKGKDVELRCDPISGHTALYWYRQSLGQGLEFLIYFQGNSAPDKSGLPSDRFSAERTGGSVSTLTIQRTQQEDSAVYLCASSKGQYYGYTFGSGTRLTVV.

The rearrangement joins TRBV15 to TRBJ2-7, with D hard to call. Germline V gives CDR1 LNHNV, CDR2 YYDKDF (reference sequence). V lost 0 bases, J lost 3 bases, and 6 bases lay in between. This CDR3 is built from 13 residues. CDR3 protein: CATSRESGYEQYF. The CDR3 coding sequence is TGTGCCACCAGCAGAGAGTCAGGCTACGAGCAGTACTTC. Drawing the rest from reference TRBV15 and TRBJ2-7, the complete variable domain is DAMVIQNPRYQVTQFGKPVTLSCSQTLNHNVMYWYQQKSSQAPKLLFHYYDKDFNNEADTPDNFQSRRPNTSFCFLDIRSPGLGDTAMYLCATSRESGYEQYFGPGTRLTVT.

The chain carries TRBV20-1 and TRBJ2-7; TRBD2 matches 14 bases. With the DNA end fitting TRBJ2-5 better, the J assignment may be wrong. The V gene's germline CDR1 is DFQATT and CDR2 SNEGSKA (reference sequence). This CDR3 contains 14 residues. The CDR3 here is CSARLAGGLETQYF. CDR3 DNA sequence: TGCAGTGCCAGACTAGCGGGGGGGCTGGAGACCCAGTACTTC.

The rearrangement joins TRBV5-1 to TRBJ2-5, with a possible D match to TRBD1 (5 bases). Trimming removed 0 bases from V and 5 bases from J, with 11 bases in between. Germline V CDR1 and CDR2: SGHRS, YFSETQ. The CDR3 is 14 residues long. The CDR3 DNA sequence: TGCGCCAGCAGCTTGGCCAGGGCTGGGGAGACCCAGTACTTC. This encodes CASSLARAGETQYF.

This clonotype was counted a few times. The J gene is TRBJ1-2, the V gene TRBV15; tentative D call: TRBD1 (5 bases). Germline V gene data show CDR1 as LNHNV and CDR2 as YYDKDF (reference sequence). The V and J ends lost 0 bases and 8 bases respectively, with 13 bases between them. The CDR3 has 14 residues. The CDR3 nucleotides read TGTGCCACCAGCAGAGATAAACAGGTAGACGGCTACACCTTC. Residues: CATSRDKQVDGYTF.

Turning to this clonotype: One junction end does not reproduce the germline sequence, and a read error may be involved. This sequence joins TRBV5-1 and TRBJ2-7; the match to TRBD1 covers 12 bases. CDR1 is SGHRS and CDR2 is YFSETQ in the germline V gene. The CDR3 extends over 14 amino acids. CDR3 protein: CASSPGTGGNEQYF. As DNA, the CDR3 is TGTGCCAGCTCACCAGGGACAGGGGGCAACGAGCAGTACTTC.

V is TRBV29-1 and J is TRBJ2-5; 10 bases agree with TRBD2. V was pared by 7 bases and J by 11 bases, with 19 bases of the junction left unmatched. This CDR3 has 15 residues. Germline assignment: CDR1 SQVTM and CDR2 ANQGSEA. This CDR3 is CSALSGGPSYNEQYF. DNA of the CDR3: TGCAGCGCCCTTAGCGGGGGGCCCTCCTACAATGAGCAGTACTTC.

The chain employs TRBV6-5 and TRBJ1-2; D is possibly TRBD1 (6 bases). The germline CDR1 and CDR2 sequences are MNHEY and SVGAGI. This CDR3 has 15 amino acids. V was clipped by 0 bases and J by 6 bases, with 14 bases between them. The CDR3 sequence is CASSYSPGDPNGYTF. The CDR3 coding sequence is TGTGCCAGCAGTTACTCCCCAGGGGACCCTAATGGCTACACCTTC.

The rearrangement joins TRBV7-9 to TRBJ1-1; D unclear. CDR1 and CDR2 (germline): SEHNR, FQNEAQ (reference sequence). V was clipped by 6 bases and J by 0 bases, with 17 bases between them. The CDR3 runs 16 residues. The CDR3 sequence: CASRSPGSGMNTEAFF. CDR3 nucleotides: TGTGCCAGCAGATCACCCGGCAGCGGCATGAACACTGAAGCTTTCTTT.

CDR3 nucleotide sequence: TGCAGCGTTACTTGGACTGGCCAGGGGGAGACCCAGTACTTC. This codes for CSVTWTGQGETQYF. The V and J genes are TRBV29-1 and TRBJ2-5; D possibly corresponds to TRBD1 (6 bases). This CDR3 contains 14 residues. Germline CDR1 is SQVTM and CDR2 is ANQGSEA. V was trimmed by 5 bases and J by 5 bases, leaving 18 bases between them.

The chain employs TRBV12-3 or TRBV12-4 and TRBJ2-4, with D perhaps given as TRBD1 or TRBD2 (6 bases each). The CDR3 length is 19 residues. The ends were cut back, 5 bases at V and 0 bases at J, with 23 bases in the middle. Here the CDR3 DNA reads TGTGCCAGCAGTCCCGAAGGGGGGTTGGGCGGCGTAGCCAAAAACATTCAGTACTTC. Translating it yields CASSPEGGLGGVAKNIQYF.

The chain has TRBV28 and TRBJ2-5; D remains ambiguous. Trimming took 2 bases from V and 11 from J, leaving 9 bases between them. The CDR3 totals 11 residues. The germline V gene has CDR1 MDHEN and CDR2 SYDVKM. DNA of the CDR3: TGTGCCAGCAGTTTAGCTAGTGGGCAGTACTTC. Translated, it gives CASSLASGQYF.

The chain links TRBV7-2 to TRBJ1-1; D not resolved. The CDR3 length is 14 residues. Germline V CDR1 and CDR2: SGHTA, FQGNSA. Deletions cut 5 bases from V and 1 base from J, with 11 bases between. The CDR3 protein is CASSPQVGNTEAFF. CDR3 DNA sequence: TGTGCCAGCAGCCCCCAGGTGGGGAACACTGAAGCTTTCTTT.

The chain uses TRBV4-2 and TRBJ2-7; 8 nucleotides agree with TRBD1. Germline V gene sequence: CDR1 LGHNA, CDR2 YNFKEQ. With 3 bases clipped from V and 3 bases from J, the junction kept 4 bases outside the gene matches. The CDR3 runs to 14 residues. For the CDR3, the DNA is TGTGCCAGCAGCCAGGAACAGGGGGGCTACGAGCAGTACTTC. Residues: CASSQEQGGYEQYF.

This chain joins TRBV6-6 and TRBJ1-2; perhaps TRBD1 as D (5 bases). Germline assignment: CDR1 MNHNY and CDR2 SVGAGI (reference sequence). Trimming shortened V by 2 bases and J by 0 bases, and 7 bases separated the two germline ends. This CDR3 has 14 amino acids. This chain's CDR3 is CASSYDSTNYGYTF. The CDR3 DNA reads TGTGCCAGCAGTTACGACAGTACTAACTATGGCTACACCTTC.